A selection of T cell receptor beta chains follows, all from one sample in a study of beta chain features in type 1 diabetes. TCRdb's copy holds only in-frame clones and misses some; the assay was immunoSEQ multiplex PCR. The table records a few hundred thousand clones, 25% to 30% of them present only once. The sample comprised central memory CD4+ T cells from blood. The receptors were sampled from a man under 40 in good health. Both conserved end residues are part of each CDR3. The D gene is left open where the match is weak. The size of a clone is reported for some rows only, either as once, few or many, or as a class for expanded clones.

DNA,CDR3,size,V,D,J
TGTGCCAGCAGTGAACGCTTGTTGGGTGGTCAAGCTTTCTTT,CASSERLLGGQAFF,.,TRBV2,.,TRBJ1-1
TGTGCCAGCAGCTTTGACAGGGGGGAGCTGTTTTTT,CASSFDRGELFF,.,TRBV7-2,.,TRBJ2-2
TGTGCCACCAGCAGAGGAGAAGCCTACAATGAGCAGTTCTTC,CATSRGEAYNEQFF,.,TRBV15,.,TRBJ2-1
TGTGCCTGGAGGACCCGGGACCGTGAAACCGGGGAGCTGTTTTTT,CAWRTRDRETGELFF,many,TRBV30,.,TRBJ2-2
TGCAGCGGGGGACAGGGTGGAGAGACCCAGTACTTC,CSGGQGGETQYF,.,TRBV29-1,TRBD1,TRBJ2-5
TGTGCCAGCTCACCACAGGGGCCCAAGCAAGAGACCCAGTACTTC,CASSPQGPKQETQYF,.,TRBV18,.,TRBJ2-5
TGTGCCAGCAGTCCAGGGGGGAAAGGCTACACCTTC,CASSPGGKGYTF,.,TRBV28,TRBD1,TRBJ1-2
TGTGCCAGCGACCGGGGACAGGGAACTGAAGCTTTCTTT,CASDRGQGTEAFF,.,TRBV7-9,TRBD1,TRBJ1-1
TGTGCCAGCAGCTTACAGGGACGGGGTAATCAGCCCCAGCATTTT,CASSLQGRGNQPQHF,.,TRBV11-2,.,TRBJ1-5
TGTGCCAGCAGTACGGGACAGGGAGGGTCTGAAGCTTTCTTT,CASSTGQGGSEAFF,few,TRBV6-6,TRBD1,TRBJ1-1
TGTGCCAGCAGCTCCTTCGGGACAGGAGGCACAGATACGCAGTATTTT,CASSSFGTGGTDTQYF,.,TRBV7-2,TRBD1,TRBJ2-3
TGTGCCAGCAGTTTGACTAGCGGGGGGACCCAAGAGACCCAGTACTTC,CASSLTSGGTQETQYF,few,TRBV7-9,TRBD2,TRBJ2-5
TGTGCCAGCAGCTTTAGTCCCGGGACAGGGACCTACGAGCAGTACTTC,CASSFSPGTGTYEQYF,.,TRBV13,TRBD1,TRBJ2-7
TGCGCCAGCAGCCAAGATGGAATAGCGGGGGAGACCCAGTACTTC,CASSQDGIAGETQYF,.,TRBV4-3,TRBD2,TRBJ2-5
TGTGCCAGCAGCTGGGGACAGGGGACTGGCTCCTACAATGAGCAGTTCTTC,CASSWGQGTGSYNEQFF,few,TRBV7-9,TRBD1,TRBJ2-1
TGTGCCCGCTCCAGGGAGTATAAGGACGAGCAGTACTTC,CARSREYKDEQYF,few,TRBV30,.,TRBJ2-7
TGTGCCATCAGGTTTAGCGGGGCCACCGGGGAGCTGTTTTTT,CAIRFSGATGELFF,.,TRBV10-3,TRBD2,TRBJ2-2
TGTGCCAGCAGCCCCCCGACAGGGGACGGCTACACCTTC,CASSPPTGDGYTF,.,TRBV4-2,TRBD1,TRBJ1-2
TGTGCCAGCAGTTACAACCGGGGGGGAGGTGAAGCTTTCTTT,CASSYNRGGGEAFF,many,TRBV6-5,.,TRBJ1-1
TGTGCCGGGGGTCAAGGCCAAAATTCACCCCTCCACTTT,CAGGQGQNSPLHF,many,TRBV14,.,TRBJ1-6
TGTGCCATCAGTGACGGGGCAGAAAAGAACTACGAGCAGTACTTC,CAISDGAEKNYEQYF,.,TRBV10-3,.,TRBJ2-7
TGTGCCAGCAGTTCAGGGGGCACAGATACGCAGTATTTT,CASSSGGTDTQYF,medium-sized,TRBV28,.,TRBJ2-3
TGTGCCAGCAGCTTAGATCGGATAGGGCAGGAACTGTTTTTT,CASSLDRIGQELFF,.,TRBV11-2,.,TRBJ1-4
TGTGCCAGCAGCTTACTGCAGGGGGCACGGGAGACCCAGTACTTC,CASSLLQGARETQYF,many,TRBV13,TRBD1,TRBJ2-5
TGTGCCAGCAGCCTGATGGGCGACTCTGGGGCCAACGTCCTGACTTTC,CASSLMGDSGANVLTF,.,TRBV5-4,.,TRBJ2-6
TGTGCCAGCACTCCCCCGGGACAGTACGAGCAGTACTTC,CASTPPGQYEQYF,.,TRBV6-5,TRBD1,TRBJ2-7